This TCR beta chain was identified during a study of Ad26.COV2.S vaccination and SARS-CoV-2 variants. Study in general: Ad26.COV2.S shots went into the muscle once or twice, 56 days apart.

Assay: immunoSEQ multiplex PCR; the TCRdb copy retains only in-frame clones and omits some. The data contain roughly 350,000 clones, around nine tenths of them seen just once; the ten biggest clones take up just under 5%. The germline V gene encodes CDR1 SGDLS and CDR2 YYNGEE. This CDR3 contains 13 residues. Between the trimmed V and J ends, which lost 3 bases and 3 bases, there was a span of 7 bases. Treatment denoted: 15 to 20 received Ad26.COV2.S at low or high dose, single or two shots; a few received placebo; per-sample allocation not given. Collection of the samples took place on day 63 after the first injection of vaccine or placebo. Remarks on this clone: What it recognizes is unknown.

Findings of the study overall: Vaccine recipients had higher spike-specific TCR breadth than placebo recipients.

The chain has TRBV9 and TRBJ1-3, with a weak D call TRBD1 (6 bases). The sample was peripheral blood, taken in a trial of Ad26.COV2.S vaccine versus placebo. This clonotype originated in a person between 18 and 65 years old who received the Ad26.COV2.S COVID-19 vaccine or a placebo. CDR3 bases: TGTGCCAGCAGCGGGGGGCATGGAAACACCATATATTTT. Residues: CASSGGHGNTIYF.